The rows below give T cell receptor beta chains drawn from one sample of a study of CD8 T cells in ankylosing spondylitis. Each CDR3 protein gets one entry after TCRdb re-called the 5' RACE reads with MiXCR. The data hold hundreds of thousands of distinct CDR3 sequences, with approximately 12% observed a single time. Sequencing was carried out using blood, either unsorted or a sorted T cell fraction (not recorded which). The receptors come from a male donor with ankylosing spondylitis. The CDR3 runs from the conserved cysteine through the conserved F or W. The D gene is left open where the match is weak. Expanded clones get a size class; other rows say once, few or many, or leave the size out.

clone_size: many
d_call: TRBD1
v_call: TRBV20-1
j_call: TRBJ2-7
cdr3_nt: TGCAGTGCTAGAGGGACAGGGCTGGACGAGCAGTACTTC
cdr3_aa: CSARGTGLDEQYF

clone_size: few
d_call: TRBD2
v_call: TRBV5-1
j_call: TRBJ2-2
cdr3_nt: TGCGCCAGCAGCTCCCCCGGGACTAGCGGGGAGCTGTTTTTT
cdr3_aa: CASSSPGTSGELFF

clone_size: many
d_call: NA
v_call: TRBV20-1
j_call: TRBJ2-3
cdr3_nt: TGCAGTGGAGACAAACGCTCCTCCACAGATACGCAGTATTTT
cdr3_aa: CSGDKRSSTDTQYF

clone_size: NA
d_call: NA
v_call: TRBV7-9
j_call: TRBJ1-1
cdr3_nt: TGTGCCAGCAGCGCCCGACAGACTGCGAACACTGAAGCTTTCTTT
cdr3_aa: CASSARQTANTEAFF

clone_size: NA
d_call: NA
v_call: TRBV7-2
j_call: TRBJ1-2
cdr3_nt: TGTGCCAGCAGCCTCAACCGGGGGTTTGGCTACACCTTC
cdr3_aa: CASSLNRGFGYTF

clone_size: few
d_call: NA
v_call: TRBV7-6
j_call: TRBJ2-2
cdr3_nt: TGTGCCAGCAGCCCCCTCTATGGCACCGGGGAGCTGTTTTTT
cdr3_aa: CASSPLYGTGELFF

clone_size: NA
d_call: NA
v_call: TRBV7-6
j_call: TRBJ1-1
cdr3_nt: TGTGCCAGCAGCTTCGATACTGAAGCTATCTTT
cdr3_aa: CASSFDTEAIF

clone_size: few
d_call: TRBD2
v_call: TRBV20-1
j_call: TRBJ2-5
cdr3_nt: TGCAGTGCCCCGGCTAGCGGGAGAGAGACCCAGTACTTC
cdr3_aa: CSAPASGRETQYF

clone_size: few
d_call: NA
v_call: TRBV4-3
j_call: TRBJ1-1
cdr3_nt: TGCGCCAGCAGCCAAAGGACCCTCCTAGGGGAAGCTTTCTTT
cdr3_aa: CASSQRTLLGEAFF

clone_size: NA
d_call: NA
v_call: TRBV7-2
j_call: TRBJ2-7
cdr3_nt: TGTGCCAGCAGCCCACGGTTACGGACTCCCTACGAGCAGTACTTC
cdr3_aa: CASSPRLRTPYEQYF

clone_size: many
d_call: NA
v_call: TRBV7-2
j_call: TRBJ2-3
cdr3_nt: TGTGCCAGCAGCTTAGGCGGCCTCACAGATACGCAGTATTTT
cdr3_aa: CASSLGGLTDTQYF

clone_size: few
d_call: NA
v_call: TRBV29-1
j_call: TRBJ2-7
cdr3_nt: TGCAGCGTACGACCCAACAGTGCCTACGAGCAGTACTTC
cdr3_aa: CSVRPNSAYEQYF

clone_size: few
d_call: NA
v_call: TRBV6-2/TRBV6-3
j_call: TRBJ2-1
cdr3_nt: TGTGCCACCTTCCAGAGCTCCTACAATGAGCAGTTCTTC
cdr3_aa: CATFQSSYNEQFF

clone_size: many
d_call: NA
v_call: TRBV20-1
j_call: TRBJ2-1
cdr3_nt: TGCAGTCTCGGGACTCCCTCGAAGGATGAGCAGTTCTTC
cdr3_aa: CSLGTPSKDEQFF

clone_size: few
d_call: TRBD1
v_call: TRBV18
j_call: TRBJ1-2
cdr3_nt: TGTGCCAGCTCACCTGAGACAGGGGATGGCTACACCTTC
cdr3_aa: CASSPETGDGYTF

clone_size: few
d_call: NA
v_call: TRBV4-2
j_call: TRBJ2-1
cdr3_nt: TGTGCCAGCAGCCAAGACTCAGGACCCCCAAATGGGCAGTTCTTC
cdr3_aa: CASSQDSGPPNGQFF

clone_size: NA
d_call: NA
v_call: TRBV7-2
j_call: TRBJ2-7
cdr3_nt: TGTGCCAGCAGCTTAGCGGCGGGACGGGCCTACGAGCAGTACTTC
cdr3_aa: CASSLAAGRAYEQYF

clone_size: NA
d_call: NA
v_call: TRBV10-3
j_call: TRBJ2-5
cdr3_nt: TGTGCCATCAGTGATTGGGGTACTCAAGAGACCCAGTACTTC
cdr3_aa: CAISDWGTQETQYF

clone_size: few
d_call: NA
v_call: TRBV6-5
j_call: TRBJ1-2
cdr3_nt: TGTGCCAGCAGTTACAACGGGGGGGACGCTGGCTACACCTTC
cdr3_aa: CASSYNGGDAGYTF

clone_size: many
d_call: TRBD1
v_call: TRBV29-1
j_call: TRBJ2-5
cdr3_nt: TGCAGCGGCGGGACAGGGCCAGAGACCCAGTACTTC
cdr3_aa: CSGGTGPETQYF

clone_size: many
d_call: NA
v_call: TRBV20-1
j_call: TRBJ2-3
cdr3_nt: TGCAGTGCTGCGAGCAGGGAGCGAGTCACAGATACGCAGTATTTT
cdr3_aa: CSAASRERVTDTQYF

clone_size: few
d_call: NA
v_call: TRBV5-6
j_call: TRBJ2-1
cdr3_nt: TGTGCCAGCAGCTTGGTAAGTTGGGAGCAGTTCTTC
cdr3_aa: CASSLVSWEQFF

clone_size: few
d_call: TRBD2
v_call: TRBV5-1
j_call: TRBJ2-3
cdr3_nt: TGCGCCAGCAGGCTAGCGGGGCTCGCAGATACGCAGTATTTT
cdr3_aa: CASRLAGLADTQYF

clone_size: NA
d_call: NA
v_call: TRBV20-1
j_call: TRBJ1-5
cdr3_nt: TGCAGTGCGCTCCTCGGGCCGAATCAGCCCCAGCATTTT
cdr3_aa: CSALLGPNQPQHF

clone_size: few
d_call: NA
v_call: TRBV20-1
j_call: TRBJ1-2
cdr3_nt: TGCAGTGCTAGTACACGTATCTATGGCTACACCTTC
cdr3_aa: CSASTRIYGYTF

clone_size: NA
d_call: TRBD2
v_call: TRBV20-1
j_call: TRBJ2-7
cdr3_nt: TGCAGTGCTCAACTAGCGGGGCTCGAGCAGTACTTC
cdr3_aa: CSAQLAGLEQYF

clone_size: many
d_call: NA
v_call: TRBV20-1
j_call: TRBJ1-1
cdr3_nt: TGCAGTGCTAGCGGTTCTACTGAAGCTTTCTTT
cdr3_aa: CSASGSTEAFF

clone_size: few
d_call: NA
v_call: TRBV6-1
j_call: TRBJ1-5
cdr3_nt: TGTGCCAGCAGTGATCGTGGCACACGCAATCAGCCCCAGCATTTT
cdr3_aa: CASSDRGTRNQPQHF

clone_size: NA
d_call: NA
v_call: TRBV20-1
j_call: TRBJ2-4
cdr3_nt: TGCAGTGCTAGAGGGTCCGTCGGGGAAAACATTCAGTACTTC
cdr3_aa: CSARGSVGENIQYF

clone_size: few
d_call: TRBD2
v_call: TRBV5-5
j_call: TRBJ2-1
cdr3_nt: TGTGCCAGCAGCTCGAAGACTAGCGGGCAGTACAATGAGCAGTTCTTC
cdr3_aa: CASSSKTSGQYNEQFF

clone_size: many
d_call: TRBD1
v_call: TRBV20-1
j_call: TRBJ2-7
cdr3_nt: TGCAGTGCCCTGAGGGACAGCTCCTACGAGCAGTACTTC
cdr3_aa: CSALRDSSYEQYF

clone_size: NA
d_call: NA
v_call: TRBV7-2
j_call: TRBJ1-5
cdr3_nt: TGTGCCAGCAGCTTATTACGGCTGCGCAATCAGCCCCAGCATTTT
cdr3_aa: CASSLLRLRNQPQHF

clone_size: NA
d_call: NA
v_call: TRBV27
j_call: TRBJ2-1
cdr3_nt: TGTGCCAGTACTTCTCTTCCCTCCTACAATGAGCAGTTCTTC
cdr3_aa: CASTSLPSYNEQFF

clone_size: many
d_call: NA
v_call: TRBV5-1
j_call: TRBJ2-2
cdr3_nt: TGCGCCAGCAGCTTGCTGGGGGCCGGGGAGCTGTTTTTT
cdr3_aa: CASSLLGAGELFF

clone_size: NA
d_call: NA
v_call: TRBV4-3
j_call: TRBJ2-7
cdr3_nt: TGCGCCAGCAGCCAAGACCCGACTTATTCCTACGAGCAGTACTTC
cdr3_aa: CASSQDPTYSYEQYF

clone_size: NA
d_call: NA
v_call: TRBV7-2
j_call: TRBJ2-5
cdr3_nt: TGTGCCAGCAGCCACGGGAGACCTCCACGGACCCAGTACTTC
cdr3_aa: CASSHGRPPRTQYF

clone_size: NA
d_call: NA
v_call: TRBV5-6
j_call: TRBJ2-7
cdr3_nt: TGTGCCAGCAGATCGGCGGGACTCTACCACGAGCAGTACTTC
cdr3_aa: CASRSAGLYHEQYF

clone_size: few
d_call: TRBD1
v_call: TRBV2
j_call: TRBJ2-1
cdr3_nt: TGTGCCAGCACCAAGGACAGGAGCTCCTACAATGAGCAGTTCTTC
cdr3_aa: CASTKDRSSYNEQFF

clone_size: NA
d_call: TRBD2
v_call: TRBV5-1
j_call: TRBJ2-7
cdr3_nt: TGCGCCAGCAGACCCGGACTAGGGGATTTGAAGCAGTACTTC
cdr3_aa: CASRPGLGDLKQYF

clone_size: NA
d_call: NA
v_call: TRBV20-1
j_call: TRBJ2-7
cdr3_nt: TGCAGTGCTAGAGACGGGGCAGTACGGCTCGAGCAGTACTTC
cdr3_aa: CSARDGAVRLEQYF

clone_size: few
d_call: TRBD2
v_call: TRBV15
j_call: TRBJ2-1
cdr3_nt: TGTGCCACCAGCAGAGAATCAGGGAGGGATGAGCAGTTCTTC
cdr3_aa: CATSRESGRDEQFF

clone_size: NA
d_call: NA
v_call: TRBV20-1
j_call: TRBJ2-5
cdr3_nt: TGCAGTGCTCAAGCGGGCTCTAACCAAGAGACCCAGTACTTC
cdr3_aa: CSAQAGSNQETQYF

clone_size: few
d_call: NA
v_call: TRBV20-1
j_call: TRBJ1-2
cdr3_nt: TGCAGTGCTAGACAGGATGCCTATGGCTACACCTTC
cdr3_aa: CSARQDAYGYTF

clone_size: few
d_call: NA
v_call: TRBV5-6
j_call: TRBJ1-1
cdr3_nt: TGTGCCAGCAGCTTGGGTTGGGCTATGAACACTGAAGCTTTCTTT
cdr3_aa: CASSLGWAMNTEAFF

clone_size: NA
d_call: NA
v_call: TRBV5-1
j_call: TRBJ2-6
cdr3_nt: TGCGCCAGCAGTTGGGCGGGGAACTGGGGGGCCAACGTCCTGACTTTC
cdr3_aa: CASSWAGNWGANVLTF

clone_size: NA
d_call: NA
v_call: TRBV20-1
j_call: TRBJ2-3
cdr3_nt: TGCAGTGCTAGAGATCGCACAGGGGGGGCAGATACGCAGTATTTT
cdr3_aa: CSARDRTGGADTQYF

clone_size: NA
d_call: NA
v_call: TRBV4-3
j_call: TRBJ1-2
cdr3_nt: TGCGCCAGCAGCCAAGTACGATCTTGGGGCTACACCTTC
cdr3_aa: CASSQVRSWGYTF

clone_size: NA
d_call: TRBD2
v_call: TRBV4-3
j_call: TRBJ2-3
cdr3_nt: TGCGCCAGCAGCCAGACTAGCGCGGATACGCAGTATTTT
cdr3_aa: CASSQTSADTQYF

clone_size: few
d_call: TRBD1
v_call: TRBV27
j_call: TRBJ2-7
cdr3_nt: TGTGCCAGCAGTCCGAAAGGGACAGGGAGCTACGAGCAGTACTTC
cdr3_aa: CASSPKGTGSYEQYF

clone_size: NA
d_call: NA
v_call: TRBV5-8
j_call: TRBJ1-4
cdr3_nt: TGTGCCAGCAGCTCATTAGGAGGGTTTGATGAAAAACTGTTTTTT
cdr3_aa: CASSSLGGFDEKLFF

clone_size: many
d_call: TRBD1
v_call: TRBV7-2
j_call: TRBJ2-7
cdr3_nt: TGTGCCAGCAGCTTAGATGACAGGGCCTGGGAAGAACAGTACTTC
cdr3_aa: CASSLDDRAWEEQYF

clone_size: many
d_call: TRBD1
v_call: TRBV7-2
j_call: TRBJ1-2
cdr3_nt: TGTGCCAGCAGCCCGAGGACAGGCGCAGAATATGGCTACACCTTC
cdr3_aa: CASSPRTGAEYGYTF

clone_size: NA
d_call: NA
v_call: TRBV20-1
j_call: TRBJ1-5
cdr3_nt: TGCAGTGCCCCGGTTGGGACTGGCAATCAGCCCCAGCATTTT
cdr3_aa: CSAPVGTGNQPQHF

clone_size: few
d_call: NA
v_call: TRBV11-2
j_call: TRBJ1-1
cdr3_nt: TGTGCCAGCAACCGTTACTCGAACACTGAAGCTTTCTTT
cdr3_aa: CASNRYSNTEAFF

clone_size: few
d_call: NA
v_call: TRBV7-7
j_call: TRBJ2-5
cdr3_nt: TGTGCTAGCAGCCTACAGCTGGGCCAAGAGACCCAGTACTTC
cdr3_aa: CASSLQLGQETQYF

clone_size: many
d_call: NA
v_call: TRBV20-1
j_call: TRBJ2-1
cdr3_nt: TGCAGTGCTAGTGACGGGGTTCGGCACAATGAGCAGTTCTTC
cdr3_aa: CSASDGVRHNEQFF

clone_size: few
d_call: NA
v_call: TRBV10-3
j_call: TRBJ2-5
cdr3_nt: TGTGCCATCAGTGAGGGGGACGCACAGTACTTC
cdr3_aa: CAISEGDAQYF

clone_size: few
d_call: TRBD2
v_call: TRBV6-5
j_call: TRBJ2-3
cdr3_nt: TGTGCCAGCAGTTACCGGGGGGTAGCGGGAGGGAGTACAGATACGCAGTATTTT
cdr3_aa: CASSYRGVAGGSTDTQYF